These 27 T cell receptor beta chains share one sample of origin, sequenced in a study of cytomegalovirus exposure and HLA in healthy donors. PCR employed 60 Vbeta and 13 Jbeta primers. Assay: immunoSEQ multiplex PCR; the TCRdb copy retains only in-frame clones and omits some. Counted here are about 140,000 clones, roughly 76% occurring once; the ten biggest clones make up 14%. Sequenced material: PBMCs. The receptor source for this set is a human donor in good health.

This chain joins TRBV18 and TRBJ1-1; 12 bases are a match to TRBD1. Germline V gives CDR1 KGHSH, CDR2 LQKENI. V lost 1 base and J lost 8; bases outside the gene matches: 11. This CDR3 contains 17 residues. The CDR3 sequence: CASSPRDPGQGAREAFF. Written as DNA, the CDR3 is TGTGCCAGCTCACCACGAGATCCGGGACAGGGGGCGCGGGAAGCTTTCTTT.

This sequence joins TRBV4-1 and TRBJ1-6; D perhaps matches TRBD1 (5 bases). Germline assignment: CDR1 MGHRA and CDR2 YSYEKL. V shed 6 bases and J shed 8 bases, with 14 bases lying between them. The CDR3 covers 14 residues. CDR3: CASSPVGGDSPLHF. CDR3 coding DNA: TGCGCCAGCAGTCCCGTGGGGGGAGATTCACCCCTCCACTTT.

This clone occurred once. This sequence joins TRBV11-3 and TRBJ2-1, with 13 bases aligning to TRBD2. CDR1 is SGHNT and CDR2 is YENEEA in the germline V gene. This CDR3 comprises 15 residues. J gave up 7 bases and V 5 bases, and 5 bases lay outside the gene matches. CDR3 region: CASSPGLAGDNEQFF. The CDR3 DNA reads TGTGCCAGCAGCCCCGGACTAGCGGGAGATAATGAGCAGTTCTTC. Full variable domain (rest looked up from reference TRBV11-3 and TRBJ2-1): EAGVVQSPRYKIIEKKQPVAFWCNPISGHNTLYWYLQNLGQGPELLIRYENEEAVDDSQLPKDRFSAERLKGVDSTLKIQPAELGDSAVYLCASSPGLAGDNEQFFGPGTRLTVL.

This clone has only a few counts. The rearrangement links TRBV6-5 to TRBJ2-3; 11 bases align to TRBD2. The CDR3 contains 15 residues. Per the germline V gene, CDR1 is MNHEY and CDR2 is SVGAGI. The ends lost 6 bases at V and 5 bases at J; junction bases unmatched: 7. The CDR3 bases are TGTGCCAGCAGGGTAGCGGGGGGGCATGTAGATACGCAGTATTTT. Protein sequence: CASRVAGGHVDTQYF.

V and J are TRBV7-8 and TRBJ1-5, with D tentatively TRBD1 (5 bases). Germline V lookup: CDR1 SGHVS, CDR2 FQNEAQ. The V end was cut by 1 base, the J end by 4 bases, with 8 bases between. The CDR3 runs to 14 residues. CDR3 in amino acids: CASSLGRGNQPQHF. The DNA of the CDR3 is TGTGCCAGCAGCTTAGGCCGGGGGAATCAGCCCCAGCATTTT.

The rearrangement uses TRBV5-1 and TRBJ2-5; 13 bases are a match to TRBD2. Germline V CDR1 and CDR2: SGHRS, YFSETQ. J gave up 2 bases and V 4 bases, and 5 bases lay outside the gene matches. CDR3 length equals 16 residues. The CDR3 sequence is CASSTGLAGEQETQYF. The CDR3 DNA follows: TGCGCCAGCAGCACCGGACTAGCGGGGGAGCAAGAGACCCAGTACTTC.

This clone occurred a few times. The V call is TRBV6-1, the J call TRBJ2-7; maybe TRBD1 (5 bases). The CDR3 has 13 amino acids. Trimming took off 4 bases at V and 7 bases at J, with 14 bases between the two ends. The germline V gene encodes CDR1 MNHNS and CDR2 SASEGT. CDR3 loop: CASSAEPPGEQYF. DNA for the CDR3: TGTGCCAGCAGTGCCGAGCCCCCAGGGGAGCAGTACTTC.

This sequence joins TRBV6-5 and TRBJ2-7, with 8 bases fitting TRBD2. V gave up 8 bases and J gave up 7 bases; unmatched junction bases: 7. Germline lookup yields CDR1 MNHEY and CDR2 SVGAGI. The CDR3 runs 12 residues. In nucleotides, the CDR3 is TGTGCCAGCGGGAAAACTAGCGGTGAGCAGTACTTC. As protein: CASGKTSGEQYF.

The CDR3 here is CASSPDRNYEQYF. The CDR3, as DNA: TGCGCCAGCAGCCCGGACAGAAACTACGAGCAGTACTTC. This chain connects TRBV23-1 to TRBJ2-7; tentatively, D is TRBD1 (6 bases). TRBV23-1 is recorded as an ORF, its role being uncertain. The germline V and J ends were trimmed by 6 bases and 3 bases, with 12 bases remaining between them. There are 13 residues in the CDR3.

DNA of the CDR3: TGTGCCAGCAGTTTTTCCGGGGTCGGTATTTCCTACGAGCAGTACTTC. Translating gives CASSFSGVGISYEQYF. The chain carries TRBV27 and TRBJ2-7; perhaps TRBD2 as D (5 bases). In germline, CDR1 is MNHEY, CDR2 SMNVEV (reference sequence). CDR3 length: 16 residues. V lost 3 bases and J 1 base, leaving 16 bases between the germline ends.

The rearrangement uses TRBV5-4 and TRBJ1-2; no reliable D call. The germline CDR1 and CDR2 sequences are SGHNT and YYREEE (reference sequence). V lost 0 bases and J 4 bases, leaving 7 bases between the germline ends. The CDR3 spans 13 residues. The CDR3 DNA reads as TGTGCCAGCAGCTTGGAAGGGAGCTATGGCTACACCTTC. It specifies CASSLEGSYGYTF.

V usage is TRBV9 and J usage is TRBJ2-2; 7 nucleotides agree with TRBD1. V lost 3 bases, J lost 3 bases, and 2 bases stayed unmatched. This CDR3 spans 14 amino acids. CDR1 SGDLS and CDR2 YYNGEE come from the germline V gene. CDR3 protein: CASSAQGDTGELFF. CDR3 DNA: TGTGCCAGCAGCGCCCAGGGGGACACCGGGGAGCTGTTTTTT.

This clone was seen a handful of times. This chain links TRBV29-1 with TRBJ1-2, with D unresolved. Germline CDR1 reads SQVTM; CDR2 reads ANQGSEA. The CDR3 totals 14 residues. Trimming cost V 1 base and J 6 bases, with 15 bases left between them. CDR3 sequence (DNA): TGCAGCGTTGAAGTCTGGCAGAGGAGGGATGGCTACACCTTC. Translating gives CSVEVWQRRDGYTF. The full variable domain, rest sourced from reference TRBV29-1 and TRBJ1-2, is SAVISQKPSRDICQRGTSLTIQCQVDSQVTMMFWYRQQPGQSLTLIATANQGSEATYESGFVIDKFPISRPNLTFSTLTVSNMSPEDSSIYLCSVEVWQRRDGYTFGSGTRLTVV.

The V gene is TRBV7-9, the J gene TRBJ2-7; 11 nucleotides line up with TRBD2. The CDR3 extends over 15 amino acids. Germline V gene lookup returns CDR1 SEHNR and CDR2 FQNEAQ (reference sequence). The junction had 3 bases not matched to a gene; V was cut back by 0 bases and J by 5 bases. The CDR3 sequence: CASSLASGGAHEQYF. CDR3 DNA sequence: TGTGCCAGCAGCTTAGCTAGCGGGGGGGCTCACGAGCAGTACTTC.

The J gene is TRBJ2-3, the V gene TRBV10-2; TRBD2 matches 11 bases. This CDR3 is built from 15 residues. Losses at the gene ends were 5 bases for V and 4 bases for J; bases not matched to a gene: 5. Looked up from germline, CDR1 is WSHSY and CDR2 is SAAADI. Here the CDR3 DNA reads TGCGCCAGCAGTTTGACTAGCGGGATATCAGATACGCAGTATTTT. Amino acids: CASSLTSGISDTQYF.

This clone was counted only a few times. The CDR3 protein is CASSETLEHSGELFF. The DNA for the CDR3 is TGTGCCAGCAGTGAGACTCTTGAGCATTCCGGGGAGCTGTTTTTT. The genes are TRBV6-4 and TRBJ2-2; no firm D call. V lost 3 bases, J lost 6 bases, and 14 bases lay in between. The CDR3 covers 15 residues. CDR1 is MRHNA, CDR2 SNTAGT, per germline.

This clone was counted between two and nine times. J is TRBJ2-4 and V is TRBV4-1, with D possibly matching TRBD1 (6 bases). The CDR3 contains 15 residues. Germline V gene data show CDR1 as MGHRA and CDR2 as YSYEKL. The ends were cut back, 6 bases at V and 2 bases at J, with 14 bases in the middle. CDR3 nucleotide sequence: TGCGCCAGCAGTACGAGGGACATGTCCAAAAACATTCAGTACTTC. It encodes CASSTRDMSKNIQYF.

The CDR3 protein is CAWGSEQGVHEKLFF. In DNA form, the CDR3 reads TGTGCCTGGGGAAGCGAACAGGGGGTTCATGAAAAACTGTTTTTT. This chain connects TRBV30 to TRBJ1-4; 8 nucleotides match TRBD1. Germline-derived CDR1 and CDR2 are GTSNPN and SVGIG (reference sequence). CDR3 length: 15 amino acids. V trimming: 5 bases; J trimming: 6 bases; junction bases outside the gene matches: 11.

This sequence joins TRBV27 and TRBJ1-2; TRBD1 matches at 9 bases. There are 15 residues in the CDR3. In germline, CDR1 is MNHEY, CDR2 SMNVEV (reference sequence). Germline trimming cut 0 bases from V and 6 bases from J; bases unmatched to any gene: 5. This CDR3 reads CASSLSQTGGDGYTF. Here the CDR3 DNA reads TGTGCCAGCAGTTTATCGCAAACAGGGGGCGATGGCTACACCTTC.

The chain combines TRBV14 with TRBJ2-1, with no clear D. Germline values: CDR1 SGHDN, CDR2 FVKESK. Trimming took 3 bases from V and 6 from J, leaving 6 bases between them. This CDR3 contains 12 residues. CDR3 region: CASSHPFNEQFF. The CDR3 nucleotides are TGTGCCAGCAGCCACCCATTCAATGAGCAGTTCTTC. Together with reference TRBV14 and TRBJ2-1, the CDR3 gives the full variable domain: EAGVTQFPSHSVIEKGQTVTLRCDPISGHDNLYWYRRVMGKEIKFLLHFVKESKQDESGMPNNRFLAERTGGTYSTLKVQPAELEDSGVYFCASSHPFNEQFFGPGTRLTVL.

The table lists this clone with a few counts. Other nucleotide sequences in the sample specify the same CDR3. The J gene is TRBJ2-7, the V gene TRBV5-6, with 11 nucleotides matching TRBD2. Germline V gives CDR1 SGHDT, CDR2 YYEEEE. CDR3 length: 13 residues. V trimming: 2 bases; J trimming: 6 bases; junction bases outside the gene matches: 1. DNA for the CDR3: TGTGCCAGCAGCTTCCTAGCGGGGGGCGAGCAGTACTTC. Translated, it gives CASSFLAGGEQYF.

This clone turned up a few times. At one of its ends the junction is not consistent with the germline gene, which may arise from a read error. The genes are TRBV7-9 and TRBJ2-7, with 12 nucleotides matching TRBD1. Per the germline V gene, CDR1 is SEHNR and CDR2 is FQNEAQ (reference sequence). The CDR3 is 18 amino acids. In DNA form, the CDR3 reads TGTTCCAGCAGCCTAACCGGGACAGGGGGCGGAAGCCTCTACGAGCAGTACTTC. Its translation: CSSSLTGTGGGSLYEQYF.

This clone was counted once. The chain couples TRBV5-5 to TRBJ1-2; D remains unclear. Germline lookup yields CDR1 SGHKS and CDR2 YYEKEE (reference sequence). The CDR3 runs to 17 residues. V lost 0 bases and J lost 0, with 15 bases in between. The CDR3 coding sequence is TGTGCCAGCAGCTTGGATGGGCCAGCTGAAGCTAACTATGGCTACACCTTC. This encodes CASSLDGPAEANYGYTF.

The chain couples TRBV4-1 to TRBJ2-2, with D possibly matching TRBD1 (5 bases). CDR3 length equals 15 residues. Looked up from germline, CDR1 is MGHRA and CDR2 is YSYEKL. V was cut by 1 base and J by 4 bases, with 10 bases left in between. The CDR3 protein is CASSQASGRTGELFF. CDR3 DNA: TGCGCCAGCAGCCAAGCGTCAGGGCGCACCGGGGAGCTGTTTTTT.

This chain links TRBV29-1 with TRBJ1-5, with a tentative D call TRBD1 (5 bases). Germline values: CDR1 SQVTM, CDR2 ANQGSEA. The CDR3 loop spans 12 amino acids. V was trimmed by 7 bases and J by 0 bases, leaving 7 bases between them. CDR3 coding DNA: TGCAGCGGCGACAGTAGCAATCAGCCCCAGCATTTT. This codes for CSGDSSNQPQHF.

The genes are TRBV2 and TRBJ2-3, with 7 positions matching TRBD1. Germline V gene data show CDR1 as SNHLY and CDR2 as FYNNEI. V shed 8 bases and J 0 bases; nucleotides not matched to a gene: 8. This CDR3 has 15 amino acids. In DNA form, the CDR3 reads TGTGCCAGCGTAGGGTGGGACAGCAGCACAGATACGCAGTATTTT. Translating it yields CASVGWDSSTDTQYF. Together with reference TRBV2 and TRBJ2-3, the CDR3 gives the full variable domain: EPEVTQTPSHQVTQMGQEVILRCVPISNHLYFYWYRQILGQKVEFLVSFYNNEISEKSEIFDDQFSVERPDGSNFTLKIRSTKLEDSAMYFCASVGWDSSTDTQYFGPGTRLTVL.

The chain links TRBV7-2 to TRBJ1-5, with D hard to call. The CDR3 totals 13 residues. Trimming stripped 5 bases from V and 4 bases from J, with 9 bases between. Germline values: CDR1 SGHTA, CDR2 FQGNSA. The CDR3 nucleotides are TGTGCCAGCAGCCTTGGTAGAAATCAGCCCCAGCATTTT. Protein: CASSLGRNQPQHF.